Given below is one T cell receptor (beta chain) in context. This clonotype was counted ten times or more. Its antigen specificity is not known. Per-base quality was not reported, and no clone a single base away is much larger than it. The source of the sample is a study of Graves' ophthalmopathy and Graves' hyperthyroidism (dated by TCRdb to the late 2010s). Regarding the study in general: Peripheral blood was collected before any treatment was given, at the time of initial diagnosis. TCR beta repertoire signatures were used to distinguish Graves' ophthalmopathy from Graves' hyperthyroidism and to predict progression to ophthalmopathy. In total, 135 blood samples were TCR-sequenced: approximately 42 ophthalmopathy, roughly 80 hyperthyroidism and about 17 hyperthyroidism-to-ophthalmopathy patients. To explore V-J signatures distinguishing ophthalmopathy from hyperthyroidism, a discovery set of around 100 patients (43 ophthalmopathy, about 57 stable hyperthyroidism) was enrolled. An independent validation cohort comprised 18 hyperthyroidism patients and roughly 15 patients who later progressed from hyperthyroidism to ophthalmopathy. In six or seven hyperthyroidism patients, the T-cell repertoires found in thyroid tissue were compared with those found in blood. Following sampling, methimazole starting at 30 mg daily was administered to hyperthyroidism patients, and high-dose intravenous methylprednisolone was administered to ophthalmopathy patients. The 90 to 100 discovery patients were randomly split 7:3 into training and test sets.

The research as a whole found: Ophthalmopathy was separated from stable hyperthyroidism by the 13-signature model with around 88% sensitivity and around 81% specificity in cross-validation and with 80%/75% in the test set. Sample size was not predetermined statistically, and investigators were not blinded to group allocation. Most expanded thyroid clonotypes with frequency above 0.001 were also detected in blood, suggesting blood repertoires may reflect the thyroid immune response. In validation, the model predicted ophthalmopathy progression with 55% to 71% sensitivity and roughly 72% specificity; 12 predicted patients were CT-confirmed with GO in a median of 6.5 months.

The ophthalmopathy patients had moderately to severely active disease, with a Clinical Activity Score of 3 or higher, a NOSPECS grade of 4 or higher, and a disease duration of less than 3 months. Patients with other autoimmune diseases, uncontrolled infections, pregnancy or lactation were excluded from the study. Diagnosis was based on clinical symptoms, serum thyroxine, TRAb, thyroid ultrasound and orbital computed tomography. Using Ficoll-Paque density gradient centrifugation, PBMCs were isolated from about 9.4 ml of fresh peripheral blood. Trizol reagent was used to extract the total RNA, and its quality was then checked on an Agilent 2100 Bioanalyzer. For repertoire sequencing, TCR beta CDR3 regions were amplified from RNA transcripts. The first round was an RT-PCR using HTBI primers with the Qiagen OneStep RT-PCR kit, and this first round was followed by a second-round multiplex PCR, then size selection and purification. Sequencing of the libraries was carried out on an Illumina HiSeq2000 in paired-end mode with 100 bp reads. In the source study's methods: Reads were processed with SOAPnuke, discarding reads with adapters, uncalled bases, mean Phred below 15, or no exact constant-primer or identifier match. High-quality paired reads were merged with COPE v1.2.5. Clonotypes were defined as unique nucleotide sequences and were aligned to IMGT TRB V, D and J references using MiTCR v1.1. The analysis was limited to V-J combinations with a frequency above 0.0001, which together covered around 99% of the repertoires. For each V-J combination, a TCR clonal expansion and chaos score was defined as F50 clonal expansion divided by the chaos observed in the TCRdist matrix. Welch's t-statistics and random forest were used to reduce features to approximately 13 V-J combinations, which were fed into a naive Bayes classifier. Thyroid-blood repertoire similarity was quantified with the Morisita-Horn index. TCRdb reanalyzed the raw reads on its own, using fastp at Q25 for trimming and MiXCR for clone calling, and kept in-frame beta chains. CDR3 protein duplicates are merged, each entry listing the most common genes and DNA. The V and J calls come from TCRdb's annotation, not from the publication. The table for this sample lists some 390,000 distinct CDR3 sequences; about a sixth of them were counted only once. Of the sample, 1.5% to 2% is held by the ten largest clones.

The source of this sequence is a woman under 30 with Graves' ophthalmopathy. Donor details come from another sample of the same person, matched by shared clones. The sample comprised peripheral blood.

The DNA sequence is as follows: TGCGCCAGCAGTGAGTCCCAGGACCCAATTCAGTACTTC. It translates to CASSESQDPIQYF. In this chain, TRBV10-1 is recombined with TRBJ2-4; the D gene cannot be resolved reliably. V and J are truncated by 0 bases and 10 bases respectively, leaving an intervening sequence of 10 bases. There are 13 amino acids in the CDR3, from cysteine to phenylalanine inclusive. Kept here is only the CDR3 DNA, which spans 39 bases and is read in frame from base 1. CDR1 is given as WNHNN and CDR2 as SYGVQD, both from the germline V gene (reference sequence).